Listed here are 16 T cell receptor beta chains from one sample, sequenced in a study of metastatic and nonmetastatic thyroid tumors. TCRdb reanalyzed the PCR reads with MiXCR. The sample has roughly 32,000 clones; approximately 7% are singletons. Every patient underwent thyroid surgery untreated. The material sequenced was blood. The receptors stem from a female donor with papillary thyroid cancer or a benign thyroid nodule (not recorded which). Some clones in this sample may be carry-over from other donors' samples.

The sample holds many counts of this clone. The gene calls are TRBV6-1 and TRBJ2-7; D not certain. CDR3 size: 13 residues. V was shortened by 2 bases and J by 4 bases, with 9 bases between the two germline ends. The germline gives CDR1 MNHNS, CDR2 SASEGT. In DNA form, the CDR3 reads TGTGCCAGCAGTGAACAGGAGATATACGAGCAGTACTTC. Protein sequence: CASSEQEIYEQYF.

There are many counts of this clone. The chain recombines TRBV2 with TRBJ1-6, with 10 bases that match TRBD1. V lost 9 bases, J lost 10 bases, and 9 bases stayed unmatched. The CDR3 consists of 14 residues. Per germline, CDR1 SNHLY and CDR2 FYNNEI. Here the CDR3 DNA reads TGTGCCAGTAAGATTGGGACAGGGGACTCACCCCTCCACTTT. Its translation is CASKIGTGDSPLHF.

This clone showed up many times. V gene TRBV18 combines with J gene TRBJ1-4, with unresolved D. V gave up 5 bases and J gave up 5 bases, with 9 bases separating them. This CDR3 has 13 amino acids. The germline gives CDR1 KGHSH, CDR2 LQKENI. CDR3 in DNA: TGTGCCAGCTCATTGGGGTTGAATGAAAAACTGTTTTTT. It encodes CASSLGLNEKLFF.

This clone came up many times. V gene TRBV12-3 or TRBV12-4 combines with J gene TRBJ1-3; 7 positions agree with TRBD1. There are 15 residues in the CDR3. Trimming cost V 6 bases and J 3 bases; bases outside gene matches: 8. This chain's CDR3 is CASSPNRGGGNTIYF. As DNA, the CDR3 is TGTGCCAGCAGCCCCAACAGGGGCGGTGGAAACACCATATATTTT.

This clone was seen at least ten times. CDR3 region: CAILLAGGLDEQFF. DNA of the CDR3: TGTGCCATCCTCTTAGCGGGAGGGTTGGATGAGCAGTTCTTC. The gene calls are TRBV28 and TRBJ2-1; 11 nucleotides align to TRBD2. CDR1 is MDHEN, CDR2 SYDVKM, per germline. Losses at the gene ends were 10 bases for V and 8 bases for J; bases not matched to a gene: 10. There are 14 residues in the CDR3.

This clone was counted many times. The chain links TRBV7-9 to TRBJ2-1; unclear D gene. Looked up from germline, CDR1 is SEHNR and CDR2 is FQNEAQ (reference sequence). There are 16 residues in the CDR3. V was shortened by 5 bases and J by 0 bases, with 14 bases between the two germline ends. CDR3 DNA sequence: TGTGCCAGCAGCAGACGGGCCTTGAGCTCCTACAATGAGCAGTTCTTC. Translated: CASSRRALSSYNEQFF.

This clone was counted ten times or more. CDR3 residues: CSASGIGDEQYF. The CDR3 coding sequence is TGCAGCGCAAGCGGGATTGGCGACGAGCAGTACTTC. The chain is built from TRBV29-1 and TRBJ2-7; the match to TRBD2 covers 7 bases. Germline V gene sequence: CDR1 SQVTM, CDR2 ANQGSEA. This CDR3 is built from 12 residues. The ends lost 7 bases at V and 5 bases at J; junction bases unmatched: 8.

This clone was recorded at least ten times. The gene calls are TRBV4-1 and TRBJ2-7, with D possibly being TRBD2 (5 bases). Trimming shortened V by 0 bases and J by 1 base, and 16 bases separated the two germline ends. The CDR3 length is 17 residues. The V gene's germline CDR1 is MGHRA and CDR2 YSYEKL. CDR3 region: CASSQEAIGVRSYEQYF. The CDR3 nucleotides read TGCGCCAGCAGCCAAGAAGCGATCGGGGTCAGGTCCTACGAGCAGTACTTC.

On this clone: This may stem from a read error, because a much larger clone lies one nucleotide away. The rearrangement links TRBV5-1 to TRBJ1-2; TRBD1 is a possible D gene (5 bases). Per germline, CDR1 SGHRS and CDR2 YFSETQ. Between the trimmed V and J ends, which lost 5 bases and 8 bases, there was a span of 13 bases. This CDR3 region has 12 residues. The CDR3, as DNA: TGCGCCAGCAGTCCCCGGGACTTCGGCTACACCTTC. Protein: CASSPRDFGYTF. Supplemented by reference TRBV5-1 and TRBJ1-2, the full variable domain reads KAGVTQTPRYLIKTRGQQVTLSCSPISGHRSVSWYQQTPGQGLQFLFEYFSETQRNKGNFPGRFSGRQFSNSRSEMNVSTLELGDSALYLCASSPRDFGYTFGSGTRLTVV.

This clone appeared many times. This rearrangement joins TRBV7-9 to TRBJ2-1; 14 nucleotides line up with TRBD2. V dropped 4 bases and J dropped 13; count of bases not matched to a gene: 6. From germline, CDR1 is SEHNR and CDR2 FQNEAQ (reference sequence). The CDR3 is made up of 14 amino acids. The chain's CDR3 is CASSSGLAGGFQFF. The CDR3 DNA reads TGTGCCAGCAGCTCCGGACTAGCGGGGGGTTTTCAGTTCTTC. Full variable domain (outside the CDR3, taken from reference TRBV7-9 and TRBJ2-1): DTGVSQNPRHKITKRGQNVTFRCDPISEHNRLYWYRQTLGQGPEFLTYFQNEAQLEKSRLLSDRFSAERPKGSFSTLEIQRTEQGDSAMYLCASSSGLAGGFQFFGPGTRLTVL.

At least ten counts were recorded for this clone. The gene calls are TRBV7-9 and TRBJ2-2, with 7 bases identical to TRBD1. Germline values: CDR1 SEHNR, CDR2 FQNEAQ (reference sequence). There are 17 residues in the CDR3. V dropped 1 base and J dropped 2; count of bases not matched to a gene: 7. This chain's CDR3 is CASSLGRDRANTGELFF. The CDR3 bases are TGTGCCAGCAGCTTAGGTCGTGACAGGGCTAACACCGGGGAGCTGTTTTTT.

Concerning this clone: Just one base apart from a much larger clone, this may be a read error. The V call is TRBV7-6, the J call TRBJ2-2, with a weak D call TRBD2 (5 bases). This CDR3 spans 13 amino acids. From germline, CDR1 is SGHVS and CDR2 FNYEAQ. CDR3: CASSLSRTGDLFF. CDR3 coding DNA: TGTGCCAGCAGCTTATCTCGGACCGGGGATCTGTTTTTT.

This clone was picked up many times. This rearrangement joins TRBV7-2 to TRBJ2-3; 13 nucleotides agree with TRBD2. V was pared by 6 bases and J by 4 bases, with 7 bases of the junction left unmatched. Germline lookup yields CDR1 SGHTA and CDR2 FQGNSA. The CDR3 has 16 amino acids. DNA of the CDR3: TGTGCCAGCAGTCGCCTACTAGCGGGGGGGCCAGATACGCAGTATTTT. Translated, it gives CASSRLLAGGPDTQYF.

This clone was seen repeatedly, ten times or more. The V and J genes are TRBV10-3 and TRBJ2-5, with D hard to call. V lost 7 bases and J 0 bases, leaving 12 bases between the germline ends. This CDR3 is built from 14 residues. Germline CDR1 ENHRY, CDR2 SYGVKD. CDR3: CAIKGAAYQETQYF. The DNA for the CDR3 is TGTGCCATCAAAGGAGCTGCGTACCAAGAGACCCAGTACTTC.

This clone was counted only a few times. With a much larger clone just one base away, this may be a read error. This chain links TRBV7-9 with TRBJ2-2, with D possibly matching TRBD2 (5 bases). The CDR3 is 13 residues long. Germline lookup yields CDR1 SEHNR and CDR2 FQNEAQ (reference sequence). CDR3 amino acids: CASRYRNTGEPFF. CDR3 coding DNA: TGTGCCAGCCGGTATAGGAACACCGGGGAGCCGTTTTTT.

This clone was seen many times. The V and J genes are TRBV5-1 and TRBJ1-1; 7 bases agree with TRBD1. Germline trimming cut 3 bases from V and 8 bases from J; bases unmatched to any gene: 4. There are 12 residues in the CDR3. The V gene's germline CDR1 is SGHRS and CDR2 YFSETQ. This chain's CDR3 is CASSWNRGEAFF. In nucleotides, the CDR3 is TGCGCCAGCAGCTGGAACAGGGGAGAAGCTTTCTTT. Full variable domain (rest looked up from reference TRBV5-1 and TRBJ1-1): KAGVTQTPRYLIKTRGQQVTLSCSPISGHRSVSWYQQTPGQGLQFLFEYFSETQRNKGNFPGRFSGRQFSNSRSEMNVSTLELGDSALYLCASSWNRGEAFFGQGTRLTVV.